Listed below are T cell receptor beta chains from one sample, sequenced in a study of T-cell memory formation after mild COVID-19. One entry per CDR3 protein results from TCRdb running MiXCR on the 5' RACE reads. The sample has roughly 130,000 distinct CDR3 sequences, about 6.5% seen once. Sequencing used PBMCs or a T cell subset sorted from them (not recorded which). Source of these receptors: an adult woman who had mild COVID-19 (a few samples of this study predate the infection). Cell type and time point are not known. CDR3s include the opening cysteine and the closing phenylalanine or tryptophan. Each record gives: D gene, J gene, clone size, V gene, CDR3 DNA, CDR3 protein. A D gene is named only where the DNA matches it firmly. The listing skips clone size in some rows; elsewhere it reads once, few, many or a size class.

NA	TRBJ1-4	NA	TRBV12-5	TGTGCTAGTGGTTTGGTAGTGACAGGAGGTATTGCAACTAATGAAAAACTGTTTTTT	CASGLVVTGGIATNEKLFF
TRBD1	TRBJ2-1	few	TRBV12-3/TRBV12-4	TGTGCCAGCAGTGTCCGGGACAGGGGAGGGAATGAGCAGTTCTTC	CASSVRDRGGNEQFF
NA	TRBJ2-1	few	TRBV15	TGTGCCACCAGCAGAGAGGACAGATCCGCGGCCCGGACGCAGTTCTTC	CATSREDRSAARTQFF
TRBD1	TRBJ1-6	few	TRBV7-9	TGTGCCAGCAGCCCCCTGACAGGGGCTAATTCACCCCTCCACTTT	CASSPLTGANSPLHF
NA	TRBJ1-1	NA	TRBV27	TGTGCCAGCAGTTCCCCGACACTGAACACTGAAGCTTTCTTT	CASSSPTLNTEAFF
TRBD1	TRBJ2-1	many	TRBV12-3/TRBV12-4	TGTGCCAGCAGTCGCCGGACAGGGGGGGGCAATGAGCAGTTCTTC	CASSRRTGGGNEQFF
NA	TRBJ1-5	NA	TRBV30	TGTGCCTGGACCCTCCAGGGCGAAGGTCAGCCCCAGCATTTT	CAWTLQGEGQPQHF
NA	TRBJ1-6	NA	TRBV6-1	TGTGCCAGCAGTGAACGACAGTGGGATTCACCCCTCCACTTT	CASSERQWDSPLHF
NA	TRBJ2-3	few	TRBV5-1	TGCGCCAGCAGCTTGGATGCAGGAGACACAGATACGCAGTATTTT	CASSLDAGDTDTQYF
TRBD1	TRBJ1-3	NA	TRBV5-1	TGCGCCAGCAGCTCATCGGGACAGGGATCTGGAAACACCATATATTTT	CASSSSGQGSGNTIYF
NA	TRBJ2-1	many	TRBV7-2	TGTGCCAGCAGCTTATTGAAAGGCCTGGTTAATGAGCAGTTCTTC	CASSLLKGLVNEQFF
NA	TRBJ2-1	NA	TRBV7-2	TGTGCCAGCAGCTTAAATAGGCGAACCAATGAGCAGTTCTTC	CASSLNRRTNEQFF
NA	TRBJ1-6	NA	TRBV6-4	TGTGCCAGCAGGGCAGAGGCGGCTTCCTATAATTCACCCCTCCACTTT	CASRAEAASYNSPLHF
NA	TRBJ2-5	many	TRBV9	TGTGCCAGCAGCCTCCAAGGAGAGACCCAGTACTTC	CASSLQGETQYF
NA	TRBJ1-1	few	TRBV29-1	TGCAGCACTGGACAGCCGAACACTGAAGCTTTCTTT	CSTGQPNTEAFF
NA	TRBJ2-7	many	TRBV4-2	TGTGCCAGCAGCCAAGATCTCTACGAGCAGTACTTC	CASSQDLYEQYF
NA	TRBJ2-7	many	TRBV6-5	TGTGCCAGCAGTGACGGGACCCCCGACGAGCAGTACTTC	CASSDGTPDEQYF
NA	TRBJ1-5	NA	TRBV25-1	TGTGCCAGCAGTGGCCCGGGCGGGCGTGGGCCCCAGCATTTT	CASSGPGGRGPQHF
NA	TRBJ1-1	NA	TRBV24-1	TGTGCCACCAGTGATTCGACCCAAGCTTTCTTT	CATSDSTQAFF
NA	TRBJ2-3	many	TRBV13	TGTGCCAGCAGCTTAGGGCTAGCCCTTAGCCCAGATACGCAGTATTTT	CASSLGLALSPDTQYF
TRBD2	TRBJ2-7	NA	TRBV18	TGTGCCAGCTCACCCCCCGGGACTAGCGGGAAGCGGCAGTACTTC	CASSPPGTSGKRQYF
TRBD1	TRBJ1-1	NA	TRBV30	TGTGCCTGGAGCGCCGGGACAGGGTCGAACACTGAAGCTTTCTTT	CAWSAGTGSNTEAFF
TRBD1	TRBJ1-1	NA	TRBV3-1	TGTGCCAGCAGCCAAGCCGGGACAGAGAACACTGAAGCTTTCTTT	CASSQAGTENTEAFF
NA	TRBJ2-7	NA	TRBV5-1	TGCGCCAGCAGCCACCAGCCCGGGACTGGGACCTACGAGCAGTACTTC	CASSHQPGTGTYEQYF